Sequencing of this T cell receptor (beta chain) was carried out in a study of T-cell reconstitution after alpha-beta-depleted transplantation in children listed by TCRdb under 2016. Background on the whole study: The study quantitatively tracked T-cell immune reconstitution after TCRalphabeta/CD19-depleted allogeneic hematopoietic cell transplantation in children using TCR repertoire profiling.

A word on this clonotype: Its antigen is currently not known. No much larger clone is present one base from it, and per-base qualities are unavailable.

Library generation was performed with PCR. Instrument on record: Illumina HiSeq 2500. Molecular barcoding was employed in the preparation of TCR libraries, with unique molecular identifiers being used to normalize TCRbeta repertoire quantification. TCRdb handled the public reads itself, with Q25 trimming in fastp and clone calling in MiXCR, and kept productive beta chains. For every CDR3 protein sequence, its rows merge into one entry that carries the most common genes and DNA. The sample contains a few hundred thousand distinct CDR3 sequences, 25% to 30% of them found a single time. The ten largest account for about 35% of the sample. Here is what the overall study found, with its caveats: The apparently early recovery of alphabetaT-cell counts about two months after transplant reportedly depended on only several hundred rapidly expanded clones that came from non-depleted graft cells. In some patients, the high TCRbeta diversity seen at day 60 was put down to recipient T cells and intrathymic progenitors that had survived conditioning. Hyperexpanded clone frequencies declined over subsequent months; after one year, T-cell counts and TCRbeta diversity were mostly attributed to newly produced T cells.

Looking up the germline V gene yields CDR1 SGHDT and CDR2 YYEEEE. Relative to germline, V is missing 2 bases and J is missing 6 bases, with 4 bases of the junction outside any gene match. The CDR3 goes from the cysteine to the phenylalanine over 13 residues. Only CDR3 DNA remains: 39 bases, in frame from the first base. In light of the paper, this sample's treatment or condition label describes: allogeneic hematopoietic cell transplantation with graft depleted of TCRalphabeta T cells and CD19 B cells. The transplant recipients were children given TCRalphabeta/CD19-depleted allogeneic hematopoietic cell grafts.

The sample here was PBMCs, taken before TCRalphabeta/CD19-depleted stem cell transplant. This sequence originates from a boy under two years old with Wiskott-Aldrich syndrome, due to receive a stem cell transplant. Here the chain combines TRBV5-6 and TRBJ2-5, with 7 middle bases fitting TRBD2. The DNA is TGTGCCAGCAGCTTCGAGGGAGGGAAGACCCAGTACTTC. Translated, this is CASSFEGGKTQYF.